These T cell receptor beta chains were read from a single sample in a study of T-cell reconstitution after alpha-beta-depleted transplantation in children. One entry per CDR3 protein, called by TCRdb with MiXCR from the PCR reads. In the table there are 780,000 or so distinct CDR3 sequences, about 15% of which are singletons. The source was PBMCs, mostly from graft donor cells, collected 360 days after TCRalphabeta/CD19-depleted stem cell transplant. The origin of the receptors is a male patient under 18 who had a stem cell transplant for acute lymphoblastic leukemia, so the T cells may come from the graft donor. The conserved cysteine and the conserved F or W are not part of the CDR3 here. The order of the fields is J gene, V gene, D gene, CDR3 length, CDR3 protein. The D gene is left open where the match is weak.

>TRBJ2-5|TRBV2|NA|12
ASSEPGWEDTQY
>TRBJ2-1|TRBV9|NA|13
ASSVETTVDNEQF
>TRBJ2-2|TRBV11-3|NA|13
ASSLAGAEGGELF
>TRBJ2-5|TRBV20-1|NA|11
SASAGTEETQY
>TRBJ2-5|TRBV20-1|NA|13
SHGRGRTFQETQY
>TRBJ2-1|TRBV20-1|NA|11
RQCGSQRDEQF
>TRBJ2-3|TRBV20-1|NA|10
SATHRTDTQY
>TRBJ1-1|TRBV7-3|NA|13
ASSLRRVEDTEAF
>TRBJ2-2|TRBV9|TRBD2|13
ASSTIAGAAGELF
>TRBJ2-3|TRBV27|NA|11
ASSLWRADTQY
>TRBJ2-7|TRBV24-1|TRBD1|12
ATSPGQISYEQY
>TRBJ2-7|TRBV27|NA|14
ASSSGPGLLPYEQY
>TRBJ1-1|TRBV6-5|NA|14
ASSYSSRRPRDEAF
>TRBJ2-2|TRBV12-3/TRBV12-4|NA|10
ASSPVGGELF
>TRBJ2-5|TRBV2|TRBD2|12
ASSGPAGEETQY
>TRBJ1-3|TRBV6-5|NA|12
ASSYSSQASTIY
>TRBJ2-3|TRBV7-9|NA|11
ASSPAATDTQY
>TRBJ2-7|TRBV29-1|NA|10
SVEGREYEQY
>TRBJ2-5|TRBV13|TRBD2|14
ASSSLSSGSWKTQY
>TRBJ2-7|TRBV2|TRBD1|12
ASSGDRGPYEQY
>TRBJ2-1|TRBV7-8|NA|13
ASSLRDHPYNEQF
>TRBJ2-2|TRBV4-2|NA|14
ASSPQTGRGTGELF
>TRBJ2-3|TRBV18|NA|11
ASSTGSVDTQY
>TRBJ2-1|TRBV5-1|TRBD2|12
ASSFSGALDEQF
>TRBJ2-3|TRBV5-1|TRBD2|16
ASRLELGRESVTDTQY
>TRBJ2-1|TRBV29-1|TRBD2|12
SVGWTSPPNEQF
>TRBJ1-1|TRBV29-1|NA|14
SARLGAWGLDTEAF
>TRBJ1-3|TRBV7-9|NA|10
ASSLDDFTIY
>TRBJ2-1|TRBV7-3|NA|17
ASSAAKNHWTLRGAEQF
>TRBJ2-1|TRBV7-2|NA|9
ASSTTHQPF
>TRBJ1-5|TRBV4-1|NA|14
ASSQVRRRVNQPQH
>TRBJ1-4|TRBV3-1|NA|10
ASSQGRAKLF
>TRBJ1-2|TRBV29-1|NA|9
SVARDYGYT
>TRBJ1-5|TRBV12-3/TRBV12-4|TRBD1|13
ASSLDRRYNQPQH
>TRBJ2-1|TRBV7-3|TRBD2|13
ASSLKRLAGYEQF
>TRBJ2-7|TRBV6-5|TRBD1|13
ASSYPGTGKGEQY
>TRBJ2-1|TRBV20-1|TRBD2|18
SARDIIGGLAGGVYNEQF
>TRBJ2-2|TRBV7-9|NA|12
ASGPRGDTGELF
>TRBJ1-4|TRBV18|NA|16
ASSPPKFGRADNEKLF
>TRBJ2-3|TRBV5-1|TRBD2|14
ASGTSGTLSTDTQY
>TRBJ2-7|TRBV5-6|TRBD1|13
ASTATGTDFYEQY
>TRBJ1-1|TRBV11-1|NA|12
ASSLRGFYTEAF
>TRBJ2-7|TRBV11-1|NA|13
ASSSSAGRSYEQY
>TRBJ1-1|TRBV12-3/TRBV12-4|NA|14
ASSWNRVALNTEAF
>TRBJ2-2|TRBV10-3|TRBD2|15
AIGLAGGGLYTGELF
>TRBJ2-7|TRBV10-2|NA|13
ASSEGRGVGYEQY
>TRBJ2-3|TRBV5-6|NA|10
ASTSRLVTQY